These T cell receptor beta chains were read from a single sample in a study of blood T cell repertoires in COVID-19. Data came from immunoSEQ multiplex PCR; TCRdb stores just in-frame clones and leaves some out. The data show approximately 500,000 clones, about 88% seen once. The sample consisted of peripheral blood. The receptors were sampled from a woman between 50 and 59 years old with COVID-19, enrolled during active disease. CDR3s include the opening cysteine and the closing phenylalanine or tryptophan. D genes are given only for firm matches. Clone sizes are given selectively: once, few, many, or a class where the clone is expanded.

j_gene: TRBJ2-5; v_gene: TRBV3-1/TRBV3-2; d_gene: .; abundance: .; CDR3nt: TGTGCCAGCAGCCAAGAAGGACCTCAACTAGGGACCCAGTACTTC; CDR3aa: CASSQEGPQLGTQYF
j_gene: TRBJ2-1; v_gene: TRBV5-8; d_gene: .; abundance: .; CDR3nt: TGTGCCAGCAGCTTTTCGGGTAATGAGCAGTTCTTC; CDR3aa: CASSFSGNEQFF
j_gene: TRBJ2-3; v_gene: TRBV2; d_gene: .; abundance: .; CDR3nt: TGTGCCAGCAGCCTATTCGGGACACCGAAGGTCGCAGATACGCAGTATTTT; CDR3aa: CASSLFGTPKVADTQYF
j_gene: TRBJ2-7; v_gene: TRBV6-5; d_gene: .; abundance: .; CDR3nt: TGTGCCAGCAGAGTTCAGGGCTCCTACGAGCAGTACTTC; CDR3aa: CASRVQGSYEQYF
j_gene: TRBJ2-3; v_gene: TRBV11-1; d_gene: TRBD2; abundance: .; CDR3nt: TGTGCCAGCAGCTCCCCTAGCGGGGGGGCCGTAGATACGCAGTATTTT; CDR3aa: CASSSPSGGAVDTQYF
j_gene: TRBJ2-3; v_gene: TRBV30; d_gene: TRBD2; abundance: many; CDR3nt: TGTGCCTGGGGATCCGGACTAGCGGGGAACTTGGATACGCAGTATTTT; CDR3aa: CAWGSGLAGNLDTQYF
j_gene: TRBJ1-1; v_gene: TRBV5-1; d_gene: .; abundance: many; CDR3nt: TGCGCCAGCAGCTTCTCAATGACAGCCGAAGCTTTCTTT; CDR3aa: CASSFSMTAEAFF
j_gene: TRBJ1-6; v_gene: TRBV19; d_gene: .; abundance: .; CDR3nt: TGTGCCAGTAGTAGACTAATGGCAGGGGAAGTCCTCCACTTT; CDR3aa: CASSRLMAGEVLHF
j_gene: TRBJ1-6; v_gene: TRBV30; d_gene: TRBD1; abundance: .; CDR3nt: TGTGCCTGGAGTGGGGACAGCCCCTCCGGGAATTCACCCCTCCACTTT; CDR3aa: CAWSGDSPSGNSPLHF
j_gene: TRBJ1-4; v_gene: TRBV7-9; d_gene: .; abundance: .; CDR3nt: TGTGCCAGCAGCCCTCTATCTAATGAAAAACTGTTTTTT; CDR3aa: CASSPLSNEKLFF
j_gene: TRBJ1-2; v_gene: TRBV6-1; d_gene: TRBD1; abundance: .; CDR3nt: TGTGCCAGCAGTGAAGCGTTAGGGGGACAGTCCTATGGCTACACCTTC; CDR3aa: CASSEALGGQSYGYTF
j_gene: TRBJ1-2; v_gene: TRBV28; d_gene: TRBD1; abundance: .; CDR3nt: TGTGCCAGCAGTTTAATCTCGGGACAGGGGGTCGGGAGCTATGGCTACACCTTC; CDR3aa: CASSLISGQGVGSYGYTF
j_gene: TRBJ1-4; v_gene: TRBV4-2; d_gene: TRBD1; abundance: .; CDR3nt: TGTGCCAGCAGCCAGGAACAGGGGGTGACTGAAAAACTGTTTTTT; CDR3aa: CASSQEQGVTEKLFF
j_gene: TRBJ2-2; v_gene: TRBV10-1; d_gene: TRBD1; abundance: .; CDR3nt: TGCGCCAGCAGTGACCCGGGACAGGGCACCGGGGAGCTGTTTTTT; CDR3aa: CASSDPGQGTGELFF
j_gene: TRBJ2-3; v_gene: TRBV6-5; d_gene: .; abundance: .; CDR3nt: TGTGCCAGCAGTTACGGCGGCCTAGGAGTCCCAGATACGCAGTATTTT; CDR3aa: CASSYGGLGVPDTQYF
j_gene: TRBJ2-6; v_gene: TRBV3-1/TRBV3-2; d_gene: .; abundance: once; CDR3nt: TGTGCCAGCAGCCAAGCCTTCGCGCGGGGGCAGACCTCTGGGGCCAACGTCCTGACTTTC; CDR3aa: CASSQAFARGQTSGANVLTF
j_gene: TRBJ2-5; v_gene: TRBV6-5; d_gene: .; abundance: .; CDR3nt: TGTGCCAGCAGTTACTCCCAGGGGCATCAAGAGACCCAGTACTTC; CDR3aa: CASSYSQGHQETQYF
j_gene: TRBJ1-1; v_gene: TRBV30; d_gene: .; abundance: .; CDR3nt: TGTGCCTGGAGAGGTCGGGTTAGCACTGAAGCTTTCTTT; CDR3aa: CAWRGRVSTEAFF
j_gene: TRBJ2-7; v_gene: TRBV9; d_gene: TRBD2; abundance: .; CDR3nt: TGTGCCAGCAGCGTAGCCGGGGTGGCGGGGGGCTACGAGCAGTACTTC; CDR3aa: CASSVAGVAGGYEQYF
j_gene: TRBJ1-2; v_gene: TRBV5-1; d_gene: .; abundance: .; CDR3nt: TGCGCCAGCAGACAAACAGGGTCGGCATATTCCTATGGCTACACCTTC; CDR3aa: CASRQTGSAYSYGYTF
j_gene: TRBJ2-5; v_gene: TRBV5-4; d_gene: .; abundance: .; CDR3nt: TGTGCCAGCAGCTATTGGGGGCCGGATACCTTAATATCCGGAGAGACCCAGTACTTC; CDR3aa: CASSYWGPDTLISGETQYF
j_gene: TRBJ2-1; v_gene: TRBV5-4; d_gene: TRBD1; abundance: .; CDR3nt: TGTGCCAGCAGCCTGGACAGGGGGCTGCGGAATGAGCAGTTCTTC; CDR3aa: CASSLDRGLRNEQFF
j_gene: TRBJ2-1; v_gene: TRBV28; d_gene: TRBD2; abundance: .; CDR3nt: TGTGCCAGCAGTATCACTAGCGGGGGGATCAATGAGCAGTTCTTC; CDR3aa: CASSITSGGINEQFF
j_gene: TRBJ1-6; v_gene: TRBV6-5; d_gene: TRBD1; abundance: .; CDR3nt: TGTGCCAGCGCTCGGACAGGGAATAATTCACCCCTCCACTTT; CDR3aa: CASARTGNNSPLHF
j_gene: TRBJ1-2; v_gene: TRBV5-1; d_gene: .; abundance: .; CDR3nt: TGCGCCAGCAGCTTGGATTTGGGGGCGGGAGGAGGCTACACCTTC; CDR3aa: CASSLDLGAGGGYTF
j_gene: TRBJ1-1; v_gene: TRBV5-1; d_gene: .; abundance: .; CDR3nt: TGCGCCAGCAGTCAAATTAGTGGGAGCCCCGAAGCTTTCTTT; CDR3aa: CASSQISGSPEAFF
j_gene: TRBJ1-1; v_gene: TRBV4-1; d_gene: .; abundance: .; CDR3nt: TGCGCCAGCAGCCAAACAGGGATGACTGAAGCTTTCTTT; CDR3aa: CASSQTGMTEAFF
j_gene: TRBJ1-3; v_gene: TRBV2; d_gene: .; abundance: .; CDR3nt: TGTGCCAGCAGTGAACACCTGGAGTCTGGAAACACCATATATTTT; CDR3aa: CASSEHLESGNTIYF
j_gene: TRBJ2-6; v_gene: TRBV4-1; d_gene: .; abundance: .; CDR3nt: TGCGCCAGTAAACAGGGCCACTCTGGGGCCAACGTCCTGACTTTC; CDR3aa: CASKQGHSGANVLTF
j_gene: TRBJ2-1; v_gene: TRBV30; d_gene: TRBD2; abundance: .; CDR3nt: TGTGCCTGGAGTTCCGGGACTAGCGGGTTAAATGAGCAGTTCTTC; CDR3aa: CAWSSGTSGLNEQFF
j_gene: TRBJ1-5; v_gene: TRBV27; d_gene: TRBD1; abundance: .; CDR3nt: TGTGCCAGCAGTTTATCCAGGGGGGATCAGCCCCAGCATTTT; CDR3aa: CASSLSRGDQPQHF
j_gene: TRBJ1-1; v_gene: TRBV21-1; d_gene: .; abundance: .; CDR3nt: TGTGCCAGCAGCGGGAGCAGGGAGGACACTGAAGCTTTCTTT; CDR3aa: CASSGSREDTEAFF
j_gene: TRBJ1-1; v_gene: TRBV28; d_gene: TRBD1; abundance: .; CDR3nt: TGTGCCAGCAGTTTATTACGGGACAGGGGTGAAGCTTTCTTT; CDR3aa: CASSLLRDRGEAFF
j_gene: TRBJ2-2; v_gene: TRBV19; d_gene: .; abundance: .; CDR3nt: TGTGCCAGTAAGAGTCAGGGAGGCACCGGGGAGCTGTTTTTT; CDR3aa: CASKSQGGTGELFF
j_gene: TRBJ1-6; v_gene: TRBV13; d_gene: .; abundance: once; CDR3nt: TGTGCCAGCACCTCCACAGGGAGTAGCTATAATTCACCCCTCCACTTT; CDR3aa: CASTSTGSSYNSPLHF
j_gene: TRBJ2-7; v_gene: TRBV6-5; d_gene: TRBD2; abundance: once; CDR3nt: TGTGCCAGCAGTTCGGGACTAGCTACTGGGTACGAGCAGTACTTC; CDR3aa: CASSSGLATGYEQYF
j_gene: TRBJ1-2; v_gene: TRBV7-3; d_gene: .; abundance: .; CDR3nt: TGTGCCAGCAGCCCCGGCGCGGGCTATGGCTACACCTTC; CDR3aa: CASSPGAGYGYTF
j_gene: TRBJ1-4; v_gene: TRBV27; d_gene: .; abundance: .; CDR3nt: TGTGCCAGCAGTTACAGGGTTGGAACTAATGAAAAACTGTTTTTT; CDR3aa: CASSYRVGTNEKLFF
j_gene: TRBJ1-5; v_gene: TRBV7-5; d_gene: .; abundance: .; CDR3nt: TGTGCCAGAAGCTTATCAAGGCCAGGGGATAGCAATCAGCCCCAGCATTTT; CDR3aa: CARSLSRPGDSNQPQHF
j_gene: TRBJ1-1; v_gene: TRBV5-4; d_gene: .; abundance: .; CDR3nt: TGTGCCAGCAGCTTTGAGGGCCCTATGAACACTGAAGCTTTCTTT; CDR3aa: CASSFEGPMNTEAFF
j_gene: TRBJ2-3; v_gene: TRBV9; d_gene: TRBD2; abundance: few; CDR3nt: TGTGCCAGCAGCCTGGGCCTCGGCGGGGGGAGCACAGATACGCAGTATTTT; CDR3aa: CASSLGLGGGSTDTQYF
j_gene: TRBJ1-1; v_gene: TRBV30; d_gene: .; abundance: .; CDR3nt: TGTGCCTGGAGCCCACAGGTTCGCACTGAAGCTTTCTTT; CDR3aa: CAWSPQVRTEAFF
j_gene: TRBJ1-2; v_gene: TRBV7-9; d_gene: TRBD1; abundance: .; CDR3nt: TGTGCCAGCAGCTTAGCCCAGAGGGACAGGGGGGATGGCTACACCTTC; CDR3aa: CASSLAQRDRGDGYTF
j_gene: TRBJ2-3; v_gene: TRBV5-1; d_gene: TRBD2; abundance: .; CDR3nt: TGCGCCAGCAGCCCCACCAGCGGGGGTCCCACGGATACGCAGTATTTT; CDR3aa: CASSPTSGGPTDTQYF
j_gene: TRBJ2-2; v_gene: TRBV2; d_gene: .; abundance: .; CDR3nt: TGTGCCACAGCAGGGATCGTCGGGGAGCTGTTTTTT; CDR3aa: CATAGIVGELFF
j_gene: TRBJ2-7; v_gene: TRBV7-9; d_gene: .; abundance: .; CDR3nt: TGTGCCAGCAGCTTGGGAGCGGAGTACGAGCAGTACTTC; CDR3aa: CASSLGAEYEQYF
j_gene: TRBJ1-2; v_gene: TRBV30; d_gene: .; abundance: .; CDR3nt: TGTGCCTGGAGTGGACAGGATGGATATGGCTACACCTTC; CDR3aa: CAWSGQDGYGYTF
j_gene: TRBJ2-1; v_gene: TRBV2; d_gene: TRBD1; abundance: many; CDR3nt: TGTGCCAGCAGTCCAGACAGGGTTTCTTACAATGAGCAGTTCTTC; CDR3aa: CASSPDRVSYNEQFF
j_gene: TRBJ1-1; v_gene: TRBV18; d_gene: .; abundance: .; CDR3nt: TGTGCCAGCTCTATAGCGGGCCCGGGCGGAAGCACTGAAGCTTTCTTT; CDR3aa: CASSIAGPGGSTEAFF
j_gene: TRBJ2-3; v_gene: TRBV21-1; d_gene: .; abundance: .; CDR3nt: TGTGCCAGCAGCAAACCCGAGGACAGCAGCACAGATACGCAGTATTTT; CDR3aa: CASSKPEDSSTDTQYF
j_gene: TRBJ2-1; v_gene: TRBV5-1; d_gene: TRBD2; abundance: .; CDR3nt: TGCGCCAGCAGCTGGGAGGGGAGCTCCTACAATGAGCAGTTCTTC; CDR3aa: CASSWEGSSYNEQFF